The 25 T cell receptor beta chains below were found in one sample sequenced in a study of blood T cell repertoires in COVID-19. The repertoire was sequenced with immunoSEQ multiplex PCR; TCRdb's copy has only in-frame clones and lacks some. The sample yields approximately 190,000 clones, 82% seen once. Sequencing used peripheral blood. The origin of the receptors is a woman in her 30s with acute or convalescent COVID-19.

The gene calls are TRBV10-3 and TRBJ1-6, with 9 bases lining up with TRBD1. CDR3 length equals 14 residues. V dropped 4 bases and J dropped 7; count of bases not matched to a gene: 2. Per the germline V gene, CDR1 is ENHRY and CDR2 is SYGVKD. The CDR3 loop is CAISVQGANSPLHF. CDR3 sequence (DNA): TGTGCCATCAGTGTACAGGGGGCGAATTCACCCCTCCACTTT.

The chain has TRBV5-1 and TRBJ2-3, with TRBD2 matching over 11 bases. Germline V lookup: CDR1 SGHRS, CDR2 YFSETQ. This CDR3 contains 15 residues. Trimming cost V 4 bases and J 3 bases; bases outside gene matches: 4. The CDR3 protein is CASSPLAGGTDTQYF. The CDR3 DNA reads TGCGCCAGCAGCCCGCTAGCGGGGGGTACAGATACGCAGTATTTT.

The rearrangement links TRBV28 to TRBJ2-1, with TRBD1 matching 9 bases. The length of the CDR3 is 16 residues. With V trimmed by 2 bases and J by 3 bases, 5 bases remained unmatched. Germline V CDR1 and CDR2: MDHEN, SYDVKM. The CDR3 here is CASSLLGQGSYNEQFF. DNA of the CDR3: TGTGCCAGCAGTTTACTGGGACAGGGAAGCTACAATGAGCAGTTCTTC.

This chain joins TRBV6-4 and TRBJ2-3; no firm D call. The length of the CDR3 is 14 residues. V gave up 3 bases and J gave up 1 base, with 8 bases separating them. Germline V gene sequence: CDR1 MRHNA, CDR2 SNTAGT. Here the CDR3 reads CASSELAGTDTQYF. CDR3 DNA sequence: TGTGCCAGCAGTGAGTTAGCAGGCACAGATACGCAGTATTTT.

This clone was recorded a few times. This chain uses TRBV30 with TRBJ1-6; maybe TRBD1 (6 bases). Per the germline V gene, CDR1 is GTSNPN and CDR2 is SVGIG (reference sequence). The V end was cut by 4 bases, the J end by 6 bases, with 16 bases between. CDR3 length: 15 amino acids. CDR3 sequence: CAWNIDLGGNSPLHF. Written as DNA, the CDR3 is TGTGCCTGGAACATCGACCTAGGGGGTAATTCACCCCTCCACTTT.

The rearrangement links TRBV7-6 to TRBJ1-5; 8 positions match TRBD1. CDR1 is SGHVS and CDR2 is FNYEAQ in the germline V gene. The CDR3 loop spans 17 amino acids. J lost 1 base, V lost 2 bases, and 7 bases had no gene match. CDR3 sequence: CASSLSAGGISNQPQHF. The CDR3 DNA follows: TGTGCCAGCAGCTTATCGGCAGGGGGCATAAGCAATCAGCCCCAGCATTTT.

V usage is TRBV19 and J usage is TRBJ2-1; TRBD2 matches 13 bases. The CDR3 is 15 amino acids. Germline V gene data show CDR1 as LNHDA and CDR2 as SQIVND (reference sequence). J lost 7 bases, V lost 3 bases, and 3 bases had no gene match. The CDR3 DNA is TGTGCCAGTAGTATCCCGACTAGCGGGAGGAATGAGCAGTTCTTC. Its protein product is CASSIPTSGRNEQFF.

The CDR3, as DNA: TGTGCCACCAGGGACAGGACAGGGATCAATGAGCAGTTCTTC. It translates to CATRDRTGINEQFF. The V and J genes are TRBV24-1 and TRBJ2-1; 8 bases line up with TRBD1. The germline CDR1 and CDR2 sequences are KGHDR and SFDVKD. Trimming at V came to 7 bases and at J to 6 bases, leaving 7 bases not matched to a gene. This CDR3 has 14 residues.

This chain links TRBV28 with TRBJ2-1, with unresolved D. V lost 3 bases, J lost 0 bases, and 9 bases lay in between. This CDR3 region has 15 residues. CDR1 MDHEN and CDR2 SYDVKM come from the germline V gene. CDR3 amino acids: CASSFGPSSYNEQFF. DNA of the CDR3: TGTGCCAGCAGTTTCGGCCCTAGCTCCTACAATGAGCAGTTCTTC.

The CDR3 nucleotides are TGTGCCAGCAGCGTAGGCGGGGGAGTCTACGAGCAGTACTTC. Residues: CASSVGGGVYEQYF. The chain combines TRBV9 with TRBJ2-7; 7 nucleotides agree with TRBD2. J gave up 3 bases and V 0 bases, and 3 bases lay outside the gene matches. CDR3 length equals 14 residues. Germline assignment: CDR1 SGDLS and CDR2 YYNGEE.

The rearrangement joins TRBV29-1 to TRBJ2-6; TRBD2 might be the D (5 bases). The germline gives CDR1 SQVTM, CDR2 ANQGSEA. Trimming took off 0 bases at V and 8 bases at J, with 11 bases between the two ends. The length of the CDR3 is 14 residues. This chain's CDR3 is CSVEEEGRPNVLTF. The CDR3 DNA is TGCAGCGTTGAAGAAGAGGGCAGGCCCAACGTCCTGACTTTC. Using reference TRBV29-1 and TRBJ2-6 for the parts outside the CDR3, the full variable domain is SAVISQKPSRDICQRGTSLTIQCQVDSQVTMMFWYRQQPGQSLTLIATANQGSEATYESGFVIDKFPISRPNLTFSTLTVSNMSPEDSSIYLCSVEEEGRPNVLTFGAGSRLTVL.

Turning to this clone: The limits of the CDR3 on the DNA are not certain, so only TCRdb's listed CDR3 is given. V gene TRBV21-1 combines with J gene TRBJ1-1. TRBV21-1 is an annotated pseudogene. Ends included, the CDR3 has 13 residues. This CDR3 reads CASSKVGRGTAFF.

This sequence joins TRBV6-2 or TRBV6-3 and TRBJ2-7; no reliable D call. The CDR3 sequence is 14 residues long. V gave up 5 bases and J gave up 2 bases, with 13 bases separating them. The germline CDR1 and CDR2 sequences are MNHEY and SVGEGT. The CDR3 nucleotides read TGTGCCAGCAGTCGGAGAGCTATAGCCTACGAGCAGTACTTC. Its protein product is CASSRRAIAYEQYF.

This clone has only one observation. The rearrangement links TRBV28 to TRBJ1-5; 7 positions agree with TRBD1. The germline gives CDR1 MDHEN, CDR2 SYDVKM. This CDR3 comprises 14 residues. The junction had 8 bases not matched to a gene; V was cut back by 6 bases and J by 6 bases. The CDR3 region has the DNA TGTGCCAGCAGGGGATTCCAGGGGGTTCAGCCCCAGCATTTT. It encodes CASRGFQGVQPQHF.

The genes are TRBV9 and TRBJ1-6; the D gene is possibly TRBD1 (6 bases). The CDR3 has 15 residues. Germline V CDR1 and CDR2: SGDLS, YYNGEE. Trimming cost V 0 bases and J 7 bases, with 11 bases left between them. CDR3 bases: TGTGCCAGCAGCGTAGAGGGGGACGGCAATTCACCCCTCCACTTT. Protein product: CASSVEGDGNSPLHF.

This sequence joins TRBV28 and TRBJ2-5, with 7 nucleotides matching TRBD1. Trimming cost V 6 bases and J 5 bases; bases outside gene matches: 15. The CDR3 loop spans 16 amino acids. Germline CDR1 MDHEN, CDR2 SYDVKM. The CDR3 here is CASSPTGFLGAETQYF. CDR3 nucleotide sequence: TGTGCCAGCAGCCCGACAGGGTTTTTGGGAGCCGAGACCCAGTACTTC.

This rearrangement joins TRBV10-3 to TRBJ2-1; TRBD2 is a possible D gene (6 bases). Deletions cut 1 base from V and 7 bases from J, with 11 bases between. CDR3 length: 14 residues. CDR1 ENHRY and CDR2 SYGVKD come from the germline V gene. CDR3 coding DNA: TGTGCCATCAGTGAGTGGGGCGCGGGGAATGAGCAGTTCTTC. This gives the protein CAISEWGAGNEQFF.

The V and J genes are TRBV9 and TRBJ1-1; D is perhaps TRBD1 (5 bases). V dropped 1 base and J dropped 6 bases, with 13 bases sitting between them. The length of the CDR3 is 14 residues. CDR1 is SGDLS, CDR2 YYNGEE, per germline. CDR3 region: CASSVTAGGAEAFF. Written as DNA, the CDR3 is TGTGCCAGCAGCGTAACAGCCGGGGGGGCTGAAGCTTTCTTT.

The J gene is TRBJ2-5, the V gene TRBV5-4; TRBD2 agrees at 9 bases. Trimming took 0 bases from V and 5 from J; bases not matched to a gene: 14. CDR1 and CDR2 from the germline V gene are SGHNT and YYREEE (reference sequence). The CDR3 spans 18 residues. This CDR3 is CASSLVGREGQWRETQYF. In nucleotides, the CDR3 is TGTGCCAGCAGCTTGGTAGGGCGGGAGGGCCAATGGAGGGAGACCCAGTACTTC.

This clone was seen only once. J is TRBJ2-5 and V is TRBV9; 10 positions match TRBD2. CDR3 length: 15 residues. V shed 5 bases, J shed 0 bases, and the junction held 4 bases outside the gene matches. The germline V gene has CDR1 SGDLS and CDR2 YYNGEE. This chain's CDR3 is CASSLSGGYQETQYF. CDR3 sequence (DNA): TGTGCCAGCAGTCTTAGCGGGGGGTACCAAGAGACCCAGTACTTC.

This clone has just a few counts. At the DNA level, this CDR3 is encoded by other sequences in the same sample as well. This chain links TRBV27 with TRBJ2-2; TRBD1 agrees at 7 bases. The CDR3 loop spans 14 amino acids. V lost 6 bases and J lost 2; bases outside the gene matches: 3. Germline CDR1 MNHEY, CDR2 SMNVEV (reference sequence). CDR3 protein: CASSRDRNTGELFF. CDR3 nucleotides: TGTGCCAGCAGCCGGGACAGAAACACCGGGGAGCTGTTTTTT.

The table lists this clone with a count of one. V gene TRBV5-6 combines with J gene TRBJ2-5, with 12 positions matching TRBD2. The V gene's germline CDR1 is SGHDT and CDR2 YYEEEE. The V segment lost 4 bases and the J segment 4 bases; nucleotides outside the gene matches: 14. This CDR3 contains 18 residues. The CDR3 DNA reads as TGTGCCAGCAGCCCTGCGATGACTAGCGGGAGAGGTGGAGAGACCCAGTACTTC. It specifies CASSPAMTSGRGGETQYF.

Of note for this clone: Other nucleotide sequences from this sample produce the same CDR3. The V and J genes are TRBV9 and TRBJ1-3; TRBD1 matches 7 bases. V lost 0 bases and J lost 4; bases outside the gene matches: 4. Germline V lookup: CDR1 SGDLS, CDR2 YYNGEE. This CDR3 has 15 amino acids. CDR3 sequence reads: CASSVGTGGGNTIYF. CDR3 DNA: TGTGCCAGCAGCGTAGGGACAGGCGGGGGAAACACCATATATTTT.

V gene TRBV9 combines with J gene TRBJ1-6; D call uncertain. Trimming took 1 base from V and 6 from J, leaving 8 bases between them. The CDR3 is 14 residues long. The germline V gene has CDR1 SGDLS and CDR2 YYNGEE. Here the CDR3 reads CASSVKWANSPLHF. CDR3 nucleotide sequence: TGTGCCAGCAGCGTAAAGTGGGCTAATTCACCCCTCCACTTT.

The rearrangement joins TRBV7-2 to TRBJ1-1; 7 bases fit TRBD1. Germline CDR1 reads SGHTA; CDR2 reads FQGNSA. The junction had 10 bases not matched to a gene; V was cut back by 9 bases and J by 0 bases. The CDR3 totals 15 residues. Here the CDR3 DNA reads TGTGCCAGGGGTATGTTGACAGGGATGAACACTGAAGCTTTCTTT. The encoded protein is CARGMLTGMNTEAFF.